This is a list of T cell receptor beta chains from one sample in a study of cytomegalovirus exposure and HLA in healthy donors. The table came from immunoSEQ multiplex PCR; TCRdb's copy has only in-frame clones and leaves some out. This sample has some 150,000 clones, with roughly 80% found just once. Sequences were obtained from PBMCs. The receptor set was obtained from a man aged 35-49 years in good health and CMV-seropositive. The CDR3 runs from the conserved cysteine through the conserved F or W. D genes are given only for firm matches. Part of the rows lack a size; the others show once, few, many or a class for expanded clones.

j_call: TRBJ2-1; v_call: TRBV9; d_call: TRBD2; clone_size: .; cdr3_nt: TGTGCCAGCAGCGTAGGGACTAGCGGATACAATGAGCAGTTCTTC; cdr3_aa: CASSVGTSGYNEQFF
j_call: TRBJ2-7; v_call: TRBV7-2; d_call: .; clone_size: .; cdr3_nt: TGTGCCAGCAGCCCCCAGGGAGAGCAGTACTTC; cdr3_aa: CASSPQGEQYF
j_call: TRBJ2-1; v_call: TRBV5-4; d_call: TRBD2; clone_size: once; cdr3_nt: TGTGCCAGCAGCTTGGTAGCGGGTATAAACAATGAGCAGTTCTTC; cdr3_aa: CASSLVAGINNEQFF
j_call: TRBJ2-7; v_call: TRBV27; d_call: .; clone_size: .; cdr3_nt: TGTGCCAGCCCATTGGGCAAACGGGGTTCCAGCGGCGGGCAGTACTTC; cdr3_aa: CASPLGKRGSSGGQYF
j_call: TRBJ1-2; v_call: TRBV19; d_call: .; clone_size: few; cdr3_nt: TGTGCCAGTAGCAGGGATACGGGCTATGGCTACACCTTC; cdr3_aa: CASSRDTGYGYTF
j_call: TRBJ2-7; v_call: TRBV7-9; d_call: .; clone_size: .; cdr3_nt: TGTGCCAGCAGCCCTACAGGGAGGGCCTACGAGCAGTACTTC; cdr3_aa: CASSPTGRAYEQYF
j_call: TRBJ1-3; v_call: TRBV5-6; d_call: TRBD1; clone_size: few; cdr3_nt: TGTGCCAGCAGCACCCGGGACAGGGTCCACACCATATATTTT; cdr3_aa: CASSTRDRVHTIYF
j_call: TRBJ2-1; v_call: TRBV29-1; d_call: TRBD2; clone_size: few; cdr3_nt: TGCAGCGTCCGGGGAGGAACTAGCGGATACAATGAGCAGTTCTTC; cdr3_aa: CSVRGGTSGYNEQFF
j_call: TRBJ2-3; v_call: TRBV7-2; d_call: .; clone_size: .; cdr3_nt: TGTGCCAGCAGCGCGGCTAGCACAGATACGCAGTATTTT; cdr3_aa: CASSAASTDTQYF
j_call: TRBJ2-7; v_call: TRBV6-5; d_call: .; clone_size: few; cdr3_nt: TGTGCCAGCAGATCCGGGATCCCCTACGAGCAGTACTTC; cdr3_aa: CASRSGIPYEQYF
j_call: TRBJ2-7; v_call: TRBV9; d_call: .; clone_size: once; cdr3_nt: TGTGCCAGCAGCGTAGGATTTATGGCCGAGCAGTACTTC; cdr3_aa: CASSVGFMAEQYF
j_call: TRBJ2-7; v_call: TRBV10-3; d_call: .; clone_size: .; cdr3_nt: TGTGCCATCGGGCGGGACCAGACCTACGAGCAGTACTTC; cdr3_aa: CAIGRDQTYEQYF
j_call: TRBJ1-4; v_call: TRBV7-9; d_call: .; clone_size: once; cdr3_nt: TGTGCCAGCAGCTTAGAAGGGAGGCGTGAAAAACTGTTTTTT; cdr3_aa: CASSLEGRREKLFF
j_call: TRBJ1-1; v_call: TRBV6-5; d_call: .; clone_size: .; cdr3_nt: TGTGCCAGCAGTTACGACTCCGGCCTCACTGAAGCTTTCTTT; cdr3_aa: CASSYDSGLTEAFF
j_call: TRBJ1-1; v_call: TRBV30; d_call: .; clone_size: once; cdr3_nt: TGTGCCTGGAGTACTGGTGAGTTCCGCGCTTTCTTT; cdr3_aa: CAWSTGEFRAFF
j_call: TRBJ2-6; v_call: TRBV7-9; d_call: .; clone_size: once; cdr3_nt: TGTTCCAGCAGTCTCTCTGGGGCCAACGTCCTGACTTTC; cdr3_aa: CSSSLSGANVLTF
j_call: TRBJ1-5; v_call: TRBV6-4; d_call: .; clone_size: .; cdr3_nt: TGTGCCAGCAGTGACAGTTTTGTTGAGACACACCAAGGGGGTAATAGCAATCAGCCCCAGCATTTT; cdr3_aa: CASSDSFVETHQGGNSNQPQHF
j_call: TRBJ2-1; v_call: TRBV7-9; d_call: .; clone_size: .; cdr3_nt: TGTGCCAGCAGCTTTTCGACACCGTACAATGAGCAGTTCTTC; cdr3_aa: CASSFSTPYNEQFF
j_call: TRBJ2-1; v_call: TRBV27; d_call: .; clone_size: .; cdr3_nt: TGTGCCAGCAGTTTGCTATCACTAGGGCCCTACAATGAGCAGTTCTTC; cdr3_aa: CASSLLSLGPYNEQFF
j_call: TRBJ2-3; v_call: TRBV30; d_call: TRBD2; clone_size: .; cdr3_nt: TGTGCCTGGAGGGCTAGCGGCCTCACAGATACGCAGTATTTT; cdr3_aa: CAWRASGLTDTQYF
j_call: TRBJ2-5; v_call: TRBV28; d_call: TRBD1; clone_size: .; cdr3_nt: TGTGCCAGCAGTTTGACAGGGGGTGGGCAAGAGACCCAGTACTTC; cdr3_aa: CASSLTGGGQETQYF
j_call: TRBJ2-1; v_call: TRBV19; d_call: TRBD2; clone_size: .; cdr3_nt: TGTGCCAGTAGTATCGGACTAGCGGGAAACAATGAGCAGTTCTTC; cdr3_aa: CASSIGLAGNNEQFF
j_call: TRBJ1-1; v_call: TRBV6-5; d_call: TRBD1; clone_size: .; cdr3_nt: TGTGCCAGCAGTTACTCGACAGGGGGCCACGCTGAAGCTTTCTTT; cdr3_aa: CASSYSTGGHAEAFF
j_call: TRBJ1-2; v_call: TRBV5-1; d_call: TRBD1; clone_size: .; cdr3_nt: TGCGCCAGCAGCTGGAACAGGGGAACGTCGGATGGCTACACCTTC; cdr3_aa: CASSWNRGTSDGYTF
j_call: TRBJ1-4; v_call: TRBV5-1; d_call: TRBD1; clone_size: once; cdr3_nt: TGCGCCAGCAGCACCGGACAGGGTGATGAAAAACTGTTTTTT; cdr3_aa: CASSTGQGDEKLFF
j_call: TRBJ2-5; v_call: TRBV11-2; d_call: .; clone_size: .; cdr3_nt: TGTGCCAGCAGCAATATCCCTCAAGAGACCCAGTACTTC; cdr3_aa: CASSNIPQETQYF
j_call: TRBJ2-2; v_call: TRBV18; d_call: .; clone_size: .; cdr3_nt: TGTGCCAGCTCACCCCTTCCCGGGGAGCTGTTTTTT; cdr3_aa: CASSPLPGELFF
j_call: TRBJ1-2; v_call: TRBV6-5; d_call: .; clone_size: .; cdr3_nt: TGTGCCAGCAGCGGACAGAACCGGGGTGGCTACACCTTC; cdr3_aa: CASSGQNRGGYTF
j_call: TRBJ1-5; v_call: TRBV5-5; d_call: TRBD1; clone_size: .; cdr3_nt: TGTGCCAGCAGCACCGGGACAGGGGTCTTCCGAAGCAATCAGCCCCAGCATTTT; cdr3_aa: CASSTGTGVFRSNQPQHF
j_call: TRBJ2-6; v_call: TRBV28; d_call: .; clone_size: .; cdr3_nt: TGTGCCAGCAGTTTGAGCTCTGGGGCCAACGTCCTGACTTTC; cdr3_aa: CASSLSSGANVLTF
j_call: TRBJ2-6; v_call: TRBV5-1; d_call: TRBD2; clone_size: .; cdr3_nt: TGCGCCAGCAGTCTGACTAGCGGGACAGTTGGGGCCAACGTCCTGACTTTC; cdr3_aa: CASSLTSGTVGANVLTF
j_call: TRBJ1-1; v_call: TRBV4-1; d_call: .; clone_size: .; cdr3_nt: TGCGCCAGCAGCCAAGAAGGGTCAGGTAGCGCGTCAGGGAACACTGAAGCTTTCTTT; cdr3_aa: CASSQEGSGSASGNTEAFF
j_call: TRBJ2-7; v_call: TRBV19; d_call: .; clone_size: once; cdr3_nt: TGTGCCAGTAGTTTCTCATCAGGGTTGGCGTACGAGCAGTACTTC; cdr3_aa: CASSFSSGLAYEQYF
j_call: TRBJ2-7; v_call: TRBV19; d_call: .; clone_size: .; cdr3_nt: TGTGCCAGTAGTATAACCTGGACGGGAAAGGGCGAGCAGTACTTC; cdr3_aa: CASSITWTGKGEQYF
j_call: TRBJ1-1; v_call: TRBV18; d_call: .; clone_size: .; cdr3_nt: TGTGCCAGCTCACCACCAGGAGGTACTGAAGCTTTCTTT; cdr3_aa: CASSPPGGTEAFF
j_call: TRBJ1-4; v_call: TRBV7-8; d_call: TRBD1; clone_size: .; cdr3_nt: TGTGCCAGCAGGTGGACAGGGAATGAAAAACTGTTTTTT; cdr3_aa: CASRWTGNEKLFF
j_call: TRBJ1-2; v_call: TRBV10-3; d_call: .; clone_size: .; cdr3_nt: TGTGCCATCAGTTATACATCGGGGTTTGTTGGCTACACCTTC; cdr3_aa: CAISYTSGFVGYTF